The present T cell receptor (beta chain) was sequenced within a study of identical twins. Losses at the gene ends were 5 bases for V and 4 bases for J; bases not matched to a gene: 6. This CDR3 spans 15 amino acids. Each CDR3 protein gets one entry after TCRdb re-called the 5' RACE reads with MiXCR. In the table there are about 720,000 distinct CDR3 sequences, 18% of which are singletons. This same sample was also part of a study on T cells expressing NK-cell markers. As reported in that work: Seven of eight sequenced donors tested HCMV-seropositive; one tested seronegative.

This chain joins TRBV12-3 or TRBV12-4 and TRBJ2-5; the match to TRBD2 covers 11 bases. The sample consisted of PBMCs. This clonotype was sampled from a woman aged 18-29 years in good health. The CDR3 is CASSPGLAESETQYF. For the CDR3, the DNA is TGTGCCAGCAGTCCGGGACTAGCGGAGTCAGAGACCCAGTACTTC.